These 28 T cell receptor beta chains came from one sample sequenced in a study of cytomegalovirus exposure and HLA in healthy donors. PCR used 60 Vbeta primers and 13 Jbeta primers. The protocol was immunoSEQ multiplex PCR, while the TCRdb copy is restricted to in-frame clones and leaves out a portion. In all, the sample yields about 40,000 clones. Sequencing was carried out using PBMCs. These TCRs come from a man in his forties in good health and CMV-seropositive.

The chain recombines TRBV5-6 with TRBJ2-2; 8 bases map to TRBD1. This CDR3 spans 14 amino acids. Per the germline V gene, CDR1 is SGHDT and CDR2 is YYEEEE. With 3 bases clipped from V and 6 bases from J, the junction kept 4 bases outside the gene matches. The CDR3 here is CASSSGQAPGELFF. In DNA form, the CDR3 reads TGTGCCAGCAGCTCGGGACAGGCCCCCGGGGAGCTGTTTTTT.

The CDR3 coding sequence is TGTGCCAGCAGCGTCGGACTAGTGACAGAGACCCAGTACTTC. Translating gives CASSVGLVTETQYF. The V and J genes are TRBV9 and TRBJ2-5; 7 nucleotides align to TRBD2. Germline loops: CDR1 SGDLS, CDR2 YYNGEE. Trimming cost V 2 bases and J 4 bases; bases outside gene matches: 5. This CDR3 comprises 14 residues.

The chain joins TRBV27 to TRBJ2-1; D remains unclear. Trimming shortened V by 1 base and J by 9 bases, and 7 bases separated the two germline ends. The germline V gene has CDR1 MNHEY and CDR2 SMNVEV (reference sequence). The CDR3 is 12 amino acids. For the CDR3, the DNA is TGTGCCAGCAGTTTATACGGTGGTGAGCAGTTCTTC. It is translated as CASSLYGGEQFF.

The chain uses TRBV7-2 and TRBJ1-1, with D unclear. Germline loops: CDR1 SGHTA, CDR2 FQGNSA. The CDR3 length is 15 residues. V lost 3 bases, J lost 4 bases, and 15 bases lay in between. This chain's CDR3 is CASSLAGYGSTEAFF. The CDR3 bases are TGTGCCAGCAGCTTGGCGGGTTACGGTAGCACTGAAGCTTTCTTT. The complete variable domain, with remaining parts taken from reference TRBV7-2 and TRBJ1-1, reads GAGVSQSPSNKVTEKGKDVELRCDPISGHTALYWYRQSLGQGLEFLIYFQGNSAPDKSGLPSDRFSAERTGGSVSTLTIQRTQQEDSAVYLCASSLAGYGSTEAFFGQGTRLTVV.

The J gene is TRBJ2-7, the V gene TRBV19; TRBD1 might be the D (6 bases). The germline V gene has CDR1 LNHDA and CDR2 SQIVND (reference sequence). V lost 6 bases to trimming and J lost 3 bases, with 15 bases between them. This CDR3 is 14 amino acids long. CDR3 nucleotide sequence: TGTGCCAGTAGCCTCGGCTACAGGGACTACGAGCAGTACTTC. It encodes CASSLGYRDYEQYF.

The rearrangement joins TRBV4-1 to TRBJ2-5, with 7 bases aligning to TRBD1. This CDR3 region has 15 residues. Unmatched junction bases numbered 9, after V lost 3 bases and J lost 5 bases. Per germline, CDR1 MGHRA and CDR2 YSYEKL. CDR3 protein: CASSQGDRDMETQYF. In DNA form, the CDR3 reads TGCGCCAGCAGCCAGGGGGACAGAGACATGGAGACCCAGTACTTC.

This chain uses TRBV2 with TRBJ1-5, with TRBD1 identical over 8 bases. Germline CDR1 is SNHLY and CDR2 is FYNNEI. The J segment lost 7 bases and the V segment lost 3 bases, leaving 5 bases of the junction unmatched. The CDR3 runs to 14 residues. The CDR3 loop reads CASSEEQGGQPQHF. In nucleotides, the CDR3 is TGTGCCAGCAGTGAGGAACAGGGGGGACAGCCCCAGCATTTT.

The chain combines TRBV29-1 with TRBJ2-2; possible D gene TRBD1, 6 bases. In germline, CDR1 is SQVTM, CDR2 ANQGSEA. The CDR3 loop spans 13 amino acids. V gave up 6 bases and J gave up 4 bases, with 12 bases separating them. The CDR3 protein is CSVRWGPTGELFF. DNA of the CDR3: TGCAGCGTGCGATGGGGGCCCACCGGGGAGCTGTTTTTT.

V is TRBV5-4 and J is TRBJ2-1; 9 bases match TRBD1. V gave up 4 bases and J gave up 7 bases; unmatched junction bases: 6. The germline V gene has CDR1 SGHNT and CDR2 YYREEE (reference sequence). The CDR3 loop spans 14 amino acids. The DNA for the CDR3 is TGTGCCAGCAGCGCTGGACAGGGGTTGAATGAGCAGTTCTTC. It codes for CASSAGQGLNEQFF.

The chain carries TRBV7-9 and TRBJ2-4; TRBD1 is a possible D gene (5 bases). V was shortened by 1 base and J by 1 base, with 5 bases between the two germline ends. Germline CDR1 SEHNR, CDR2 FQNEAQ (reference sequence). The length of the CDR3 is 14 residues. The CDR3 DNA reads TGTGCCAGCAGCTTAGGGGGCGCCAAAAACATTCAGTACTTC. It yields the protein CASSLGGAKNIQYF.

The chain combines TRBV25-1 with TRBJ2-3, with 7 bases that match TRBD2. Germline-derived CDR1 and CDR2 are MGHDK and SYGVNS. This CDR3 spans 17 amino acids. The ends lost 3 bases at V and 0 bases at J; junction bases unmatched: 9. The CDR3 loop reads CASSDPTSSTSTDTQYF. The CDR3, as DNA: TGTGCCAGCAGTGACCCGACTAGCTCTACTAGCACAGATACGCAGTATTTT.

The rearrangement joins TRBV30 to TRBJ2-5; 12 bases agree with TRBD1. The CDR3 has 15 residues. Germline CDR1 is GTSNPN and CDR2 is SVGIG (reference sequence). V lost 7 bases, J lost 8 bases, and 14 bases stayed unmatched. The CDR3: CASSRDRGPHSTQYF. DNA of the CDR3: TGTGCCTCAAGCCGGGACAGGGGGCCCCATTCCACCCAGTACTTC.

This sequence joins TRBV7-9 and TRBJ2-3; TRBD1 aligns across 10 bases. This CDR3 is built from 15 residues. Germline V gene sequence: CDR1 SEHNR, CDR2 FQNEAQ (reference sequence). The V and J ends lost 3 bases and 6 bases, in that order; junction bases with no gene match: 6. CDR3 nucleotide sequence: TGTGCCAGCAGCTTTTCGACAGGGGGCTTGGATACGCAGTATTTT. Amino acid sequence: CASSFSTGGLDTQYF.

The J gene is TRBJ2-3, the V gene TRBV30, with a possible D match to TRBD2 (6 bases). Germline CDR1 reads GTSNPN; CDR2 reads SVGIG (reference sequence). The CDR3 spans 12 residues. V was pared by 7 bases and J by 4 bases, with 12 bases between. CDR3 protein: CAYTSGSDTQYF. Here the CDR3 DNA reads TGTGCCTACACGAGCGGGTCAGATACGCAGTATTTT.

V and J are TRBV30 and TRBJ2-7, with 7 bases matching TRBD1. The CDR3 sequence is 12 residues long. V dropped 6 bases and J dropped 5; count of bases not matched to a gene: 7. Germline CDR1 and CDR2: GTSNPN and SVGIG (reference sequence). Here the CDR3 DNA reads TGTGCCTGTAGTAACAGGGGAAACGAGCAGTACTTC. Translated: CACSNRGNEQYF.

V usage is TRBV6-1 and J usage is TRBJ2-7, with a tentative D call TRBD1 (6 bases). This CDR3 is built from 13 residues. CDR1 and CDR2 (germline): MNHNS, SASEGT. Between the trimmed V and J ends, which lost 5 bases and 7 bases, there was a span of 15 bases. The CDR3 nucleotides are TGTGCCAGCAGTCAGACAGGCTCGGGAGAGCAGTACTTC. Protein: CASSQTGSGEQYF.

The J gene is TRBJ2-1, the V gene TRBV29-1; 9 bases line up with TRBD1. From germline, CDR1 is SQVTM and CDR2 ANQGSEA. The CDR3 totals 12 residues. After removal of 4 bases from V and 9 bases from J, the junction contained 4 bases not matched to a gene. CDR3 residues: CSVGGQGSEQFF. The CDR3 nucleotides read TGCAGCGTTGGGGGACAGGGCAGTGAGCAGTTCTTC.

V is TRBV6-1 and J is TRBJ1-2; D may be TRBD1 (5 bases). The CDR3 contains 12 residues. The V end was cut by 2 bases, the J end by 8 bases, with 9 bases between. Per germline, CDR1 MNHNS and CDR2 SASEGT. The CDR3 reads CASSEQGWGYTF. As DNA, the CDR3 is TGTGCCAGCAGTGAACAGGGATGGGGCTACACCTTC.

The chain is built from TRBV4-1 and TRBJ1-2, with D uncertain. In germline, CDR1 is MGHRA, CDR2 YSYEKL. This CDR3 has 15 residues. V was clipped by 4 bases and J by 1 base, with 13 bases between them. CDR3 bases: TGCGCCAGCAGCCCTAGCGAGGCCAGTAACTATGGCTACACCTTC. Translating it yields CASSPSEASNYGYTF.

The rearrangement uses TRBV27 and TRBJ2-1, with D perhaps matching TRBD2 (6 bases). Trimming stripped 5 bases from V and 9 bases from J, with 11 bases between. The CDR3 length is 12 residues. CDR1 MNHEY and CDR2 SMNVEV come from the germline V gene (reference sequence). The CDR3 region is CASSLRGGEQFF. CDR3 sequence (DNA): TGTGCCAGCAGTCTGCGGGGCGGTGAGCAGTTCTTC.

The V and J genes are TRBV7-2 and TRBJ2-3; 11 bases map to TRBD2. The ends lost 5 bases at V and 1 base at J; junction bases unmatched: 5. The CDR3 consists of 16 residues. CDR1 is SGHTA, CDR2 FQGNSA, per germline. This chain's CDR3 is CASSPPGLAGTDTQYF. Here the CDR3 DNA reads TGTGCCAGCAGCCCACCGGGACTAGCGGGCACAGATACGCAGTATTTT.

This chain uses TRBV2 with TRBJ2-3, with 9 bases identical to TRBD1. Germline assignment: CDR1 SNHLY and CDR2 FYNNEI. V shed 7 bases, J shed 4 bases, and the junction held 6 bases outside the gene matches. This CDR3 has 14 amino acids. The CDR3 is CASIRDREADTQYF. The CDR3 region has the DNA TGTGCCAGCATTAGGGACAGGGAAGCAGATACGCAGTATTTT.

This chain connects TRBV7-2 to TRBJ1-2, with D unresolved. The CDR3 covers 15 residues. Trimming removed 1 base at V and 4 bases at J, with 13 bases between. Looked up from germline, CDR1 is SGHTA and CDR2 is FQGNSA. The CDR3 DNA reads as TGTGCCAGCAGCTTAGATGACCGGGTCCGCTATGGCTACACCTTC. Protein product: CASSLDDRVRYGYTF.

The gene calls are TRBV5-5 and TRBJ1-1; 9 positions match TRBD1. Germline V gives CDR1 SGHKS, CDR2 YYEKEE (reference sequence). The CDR3 has 14 amino acids. V lost 2 bases, J lost 7 bases, and 6 bases stayed unmatched. This chain's CDR3 is CASSFNRGQVEAFF. CDR3 in DNA: TGTGCCAGCAGCTTCAACAGGGGGCAGGTTGAAGCTTTCTTT.

The chain uses TRBV6-4 and TRBJ1-1; no definite D call. The germline V gene encodes CDR1 MRHNA and CDR2 SNTAGT. With 4 bases removed from V and 6 bases from J, the gap between germline ends came to 15 bases. The CDR3 has 14 amino acids. This CDR3 is CASSGSLERAEAFF. The CDR3 DNA reads TGTGCCAGCAGTGGATCCCTCGAGCGGGCTGAAGCTTTCTTT.

This chain joins TRBV19 and TRBJ2-3; D is undetermined. Germline CDR1 LNHDA, CDR2 SQIVND (reference sequence). The ends were cut back, 4 bases at V and 11 bases at J, with 16 bases in the middle. This CDR3 has 13 residues. For the CDR3, the DNA is TGTGCCAGTAGTAAACCCGACCTGCAGGTGCAGTATTTT. Translation gives CASSKPDLQVQYF.

The chain couples TRBV6-1 to TRBJ1-5; 7 positions agree with TRBD1. The germline CDR1 and CDR2 sequences are MNHNS and SASEGT. With 8 bases clipped from V and 1 base from J, the junction kept 2 bases outside the gene matches. The CDR3 consists of 13 residues. The chain's CDR3 is CASLGQSNQPQHF. Written as DNA, the CDR3 is TGTGCCAGCCTGGGACAGAGCAATCAGCCCCAGCATTTT.

This chain joins TRBV7-2 and TRBJ1-1; D remains unclear. The V and J ends lost 4 bases and 0 bases respectively, with 18 bases between them. The V gene's germline CDR1 is SGHTA and CDR2 FQGNSA. The CDR3 runs to 17 residues. CDR3 sequence (DNA): TGTGCCAGCAGCTCAAACAAGAGGGCGCTTTTGAACACTGAAGCTTTCTTT. Encoded protein: CASSSNKRALLNTEAFF.